The 6 T cell receptor beta chains below come from one sample, sequenced in a study of blood T cell repertoires in COVID-19. The assay was immunoSEQ multiplex PCR, and TCRdb's table has in-frame clones only and misses some. The data hold approximately 170,000 clones, with about 85% observed a single time. The sequenced sample was peripheral blood. The source is an elderly man with COVID-19, enrolled during active disease.

The rearrangement uses TRBV9 and TRBJ1-3; 10 bases fit TRBD1. Germline V gene sequence: CDR1 SGDLS, CDR2 YYNGEE. The V and J ends lost 4 bases and 8 bases, in that order; junction bases with no gene match: 6. The CDR3 has 14 amino acids. CDR3: CASSTTGGFDTIYF. The CDR3 DNA is TGTGCCAGCAGCACGACAGGGGGCTTTGACACCATATATTTT.

The J gene is TRBJ2-7, the V gene TRBV15; a possible D gene is TRBD2 (5 bases). V was pared by 0 bases and J by 7 bases, with 10 bases between. The CDR3 has 13 residues. CDR1 LNHNV and CDR2 YYDKDF come from the germline V gene (reference sequence). As DNA, the CDR3 is TGTGCCACCAGCAGAGATTTGTCGGGGGAGCAGTACTTC. As protein: CATSRDLSGEQYF.

The chain recombines TRBV2 with TRBJ1-4, with a tentative D call TRBD1 (6 bases). The CDR3 consists of 14 residues. V dropped 5 bases and J dropped 7 bases, with 14 bases sitting between them. CDR1 SNHLY and CDR2 FYNNEI come from the germline V gene. The CDR3 DNA sequence: TGTGCCAGCAGTAGTACAGGGCTCGGTGAAAAACTGTTTTTT. Translation gives CASSSTGLGEKLFF.

The gene calls are TRBV7-2 and TRBJ2-3; 8 nucleotides align to TRBD2. CDR3 size: 15 residues. The germline V gene has CDR1 SGHTA and CDR2 FQGNSA. Unmatched junction bases numbered 4, after V lost 3 bases and J lost 2 bases. The CDR3 here is CASSLSGGATDTQYF. The DNA of the CDR3 is TGTGCCAGCAGCTTGTCCGGGGGGGCCACAGATACGCAGTATTTT.

The chain recombines TRBV12-3 or TRBV12-4 with TRBJ1-1; TRBD1 is a possible D gene (5 bases). The CDR3 runs to 13 residues. Trimming cost V 11 bases and J 1 base, with 14 bases left between them. The CDR3 region has the DNA TGTGCCGACGGGGGTCCGGGGAACACTGAAGCTTTCTTT. Protein product: CADGGPGNTEAFF.

This rearrangement joins TRBV6-5 to TRBJ1-2; TRBD1 matches 11 bases. After removal of 5 bases from V and 8 bases from J, the junction contained 4 bases not matched to a gene. Germline V lookup: CDR1 MNHEY, CDR2 SVGAGI. CDR3 length: 13 residues. DNA of the CDR3: TGTGCCAGCAGTCGGACAGGGGGCGGAGGCTACACCTTC. Its translation is CASSRTGGGGYTF.